The source of this TCR beta chain is a study of a mutant IDH1 vaccine in newly diagnosed glioma. The overall study: In weeks 1, 3, 5, 7, 11, 15, 19 and 23, patients were vaccinated. Mean patient age was around 40 years; approximately 60% were male and about 40% female. Pretreatment consisted of radiotherapy, temozolomide, or both, with most receiving both.

Study-wide results and caveats: The occurrence of vaccine-induced immune responses was seen in 90% to 95% of patients.

This clone was detected only once. Its antigen is still unknown. Assay: immunoSEQ multiplex PCR; the TCRdb copy retains only in-frame clones and omits some. The data hold just under 80,000 clones, with about 91% observed a single time. This sample's time point: week 5, during vaccination. Vaccine doses each comprised 300 ug of mutant IDH1 20-mer peptide, with topical imiquimod. The CDR3 is 15 amino acids. From germline, CDR1 is ENHRY and CDR2 SYGVKD. Trimming removed 0 bases from V and 0 bases from J, with 6 bases in between. Source: PBMCs, taken from a glioma patient whose treatment included an IDH1 peptide vaccine. This chain links TRBV10-3 with TRBJ1-5, with D unresolved. This receptor was identified in a woman aged 50 to 60 with glioma. DNA of the CDR3: TGTGCCATCAGTGAGTCGTCGTATAGCAATCAGCCCCAGCATTTT. It specifies CAISESSYSNQPQHF.